This T cell receptor (beta chain) was sequenced in a study of T cells in Graves' hyperthyroidism and ophthalmopathy. This clonotype was observed at least ten times. The antigen remains undetermined. There were TCR beta CDR3 regions amplified from RNA transcripts. In the first-round RT-PCR of the TCR CDR3, the HTBI primer set was used. TCRdb itself ran the multiplex PCR reads through MiXCR, one entry per CDR3 protein. The sample lists 300,000 to 400,000 distinct CDR3 sequences, about 14% seen once, with 20% to 25% in the top ten. Regarding the study as a whole: Most clonotypes expanded in thyroid above 0.001 were likewise present in blood.

PBMCs came from around 9.7 ml fresh peripheral blood. Germline V gives CDR1 MDHEN, CDR2 SYDVKM. V lost 4 bases to trimming and J lost 10 bases; unmatched junction nucleotides: 4. The length of the CDR3 is 12 residues. Sequenced input: blood. The origin of this receptor is a woman in her 30s with Graves' hyperthyroidism. The chain carries TRBV28 and TRBJ1-5; 7 bases are a match to TRBD1. CDR3 nucleotide sequence: TGTGCCAGCAGTTCGACAGGGTACCCCCAGCATTTT. It specifies CASSSTGYPQHF.